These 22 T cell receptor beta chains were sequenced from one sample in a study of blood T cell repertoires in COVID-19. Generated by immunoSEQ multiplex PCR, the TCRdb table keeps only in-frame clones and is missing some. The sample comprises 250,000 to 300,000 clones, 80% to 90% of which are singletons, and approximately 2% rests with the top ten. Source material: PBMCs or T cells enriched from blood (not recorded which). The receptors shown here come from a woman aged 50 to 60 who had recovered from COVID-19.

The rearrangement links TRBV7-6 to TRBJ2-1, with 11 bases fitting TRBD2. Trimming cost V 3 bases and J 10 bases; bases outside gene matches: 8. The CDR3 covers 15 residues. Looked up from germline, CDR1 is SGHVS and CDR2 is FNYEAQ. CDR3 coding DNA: TGTGCCAGCAGCTTTGGTAGCGGGAGGGGATGGGAGCAGTTCTTC. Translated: CASSFGSGRGWEQFF.

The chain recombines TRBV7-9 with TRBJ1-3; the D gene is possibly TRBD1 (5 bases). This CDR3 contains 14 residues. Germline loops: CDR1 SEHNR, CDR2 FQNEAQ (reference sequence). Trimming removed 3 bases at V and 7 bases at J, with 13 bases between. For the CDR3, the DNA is TGTGCCAGCAGCTTGGCGCGTGGGGGGAACACCATATATTTT. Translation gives CASSLARGGNTIYF.

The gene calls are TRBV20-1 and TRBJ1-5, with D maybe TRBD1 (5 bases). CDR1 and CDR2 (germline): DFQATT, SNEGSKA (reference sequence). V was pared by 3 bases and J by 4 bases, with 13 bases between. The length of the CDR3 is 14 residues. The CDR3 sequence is CSASRGWQNQPQHF. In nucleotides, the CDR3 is TGCAGTGCTAGTAGGGGATGGCAGAATCAGCCCCAGCATTTT.

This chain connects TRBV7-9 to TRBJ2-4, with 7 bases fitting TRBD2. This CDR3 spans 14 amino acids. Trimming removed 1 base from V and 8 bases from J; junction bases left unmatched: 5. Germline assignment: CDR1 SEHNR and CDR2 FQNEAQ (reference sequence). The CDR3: CASSLDTAGDIQYF. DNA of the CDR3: TGTGCCAGCAGCTTAGACACGGCGGGGGACATTCAGTACTTC.

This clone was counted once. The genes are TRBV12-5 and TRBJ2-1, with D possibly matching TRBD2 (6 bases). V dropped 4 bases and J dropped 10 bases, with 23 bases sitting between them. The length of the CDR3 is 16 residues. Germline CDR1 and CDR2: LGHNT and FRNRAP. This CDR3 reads CASGSSWGTPGSEQFF. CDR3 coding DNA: TGTGCTAGTGGTTCGTCATGGGGGACTCCCGGCTCGGAGCAGTTCTTC.

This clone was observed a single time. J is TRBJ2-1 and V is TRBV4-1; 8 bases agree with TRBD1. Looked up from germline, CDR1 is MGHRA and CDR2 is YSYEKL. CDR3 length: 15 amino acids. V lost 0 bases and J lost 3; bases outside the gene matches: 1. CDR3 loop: CASSQDGQGYNEQFF. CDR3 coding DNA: TGCGCCAGCAGCCAAGATGGACAGGGCTACAATGAGCAGTTCTTC.

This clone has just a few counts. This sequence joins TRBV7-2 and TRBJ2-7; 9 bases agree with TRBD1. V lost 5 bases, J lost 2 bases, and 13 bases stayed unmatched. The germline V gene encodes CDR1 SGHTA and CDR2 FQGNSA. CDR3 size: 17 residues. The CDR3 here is CASSRPGTGKGPYEQYF. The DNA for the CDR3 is TGTGCCAGCAGCCGCCCCGGGACAGGGAAGGGGCCCTACGAGCAGTACTTC.

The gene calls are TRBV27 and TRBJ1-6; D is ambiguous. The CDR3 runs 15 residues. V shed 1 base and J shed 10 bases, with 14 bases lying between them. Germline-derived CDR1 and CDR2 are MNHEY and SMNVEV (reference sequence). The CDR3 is CASSLWASGGSPLHF. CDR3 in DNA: TGTGCCAGCAGTTTATGGGCAAGTGGTGGGTCACCCCTCCACTTT.

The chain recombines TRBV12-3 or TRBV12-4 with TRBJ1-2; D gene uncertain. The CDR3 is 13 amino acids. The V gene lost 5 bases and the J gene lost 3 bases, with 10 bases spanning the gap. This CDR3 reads CASSPGIDYGYTF. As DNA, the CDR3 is TGTGCCAGCAGTCCCGGGATCGACTATGGCTACACCTTC.

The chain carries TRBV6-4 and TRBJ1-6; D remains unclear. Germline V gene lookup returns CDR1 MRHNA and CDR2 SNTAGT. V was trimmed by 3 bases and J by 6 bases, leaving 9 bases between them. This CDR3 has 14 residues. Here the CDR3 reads CASSDVGGNSPLHF. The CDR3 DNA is TGTGCCAGCAGTGATGTGGGAGGTAATTCACCCCTCCACTTT.

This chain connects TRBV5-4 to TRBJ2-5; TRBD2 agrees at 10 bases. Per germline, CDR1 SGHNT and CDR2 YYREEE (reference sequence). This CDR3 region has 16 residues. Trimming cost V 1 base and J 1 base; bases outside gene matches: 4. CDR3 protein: CASSLRSGRAQETQYF. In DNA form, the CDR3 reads TGTGCCAGCAGCTTGCGCAGCGGGAGGGCCCAAGAGACCCAGTACTTC.

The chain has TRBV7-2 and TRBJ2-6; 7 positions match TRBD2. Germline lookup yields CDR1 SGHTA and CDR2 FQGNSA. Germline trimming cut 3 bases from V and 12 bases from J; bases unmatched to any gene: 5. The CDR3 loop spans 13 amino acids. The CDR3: CASSLGGISVLTF. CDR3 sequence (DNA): TGTGCCAGCAGCTTGGGGGGGATAAGCGTCCTGACTTTC. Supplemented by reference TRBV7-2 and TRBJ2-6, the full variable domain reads GAGVSQSPSNKVTEKGKDVELRCDPISGHTALYWYRQSLGQGLEFLIYFQGNSAPDKSGLPSDRFSAERTGGSVSTLTIQRTQQEDSAVYLCASSLGGISVLTFGAGSRLTVL.

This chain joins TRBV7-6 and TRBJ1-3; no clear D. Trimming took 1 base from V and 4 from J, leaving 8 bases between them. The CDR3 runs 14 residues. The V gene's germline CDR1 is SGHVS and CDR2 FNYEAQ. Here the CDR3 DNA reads TGTGCCAGCAGCTTAGGAGGGTCAGGAAACACCATATATTTT. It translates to CASSLGGSGNTIYF.

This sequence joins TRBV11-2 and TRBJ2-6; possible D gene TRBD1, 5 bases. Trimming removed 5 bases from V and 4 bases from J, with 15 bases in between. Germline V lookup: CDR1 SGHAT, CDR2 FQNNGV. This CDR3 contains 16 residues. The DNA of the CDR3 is TGTGCCAGCAGCCTACAGGCGCGCTCAGGGGCCAACGTCCTGACTTTC. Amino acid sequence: CASSLQARSGANVLTF.

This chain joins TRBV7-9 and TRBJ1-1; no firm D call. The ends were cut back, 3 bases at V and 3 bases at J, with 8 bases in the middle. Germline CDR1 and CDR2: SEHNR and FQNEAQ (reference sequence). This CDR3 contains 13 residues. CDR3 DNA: TGTGCCAGCAGCTTCCCCTACTACACTGAAGCTTTCTTT. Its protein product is CASSFPYYTEAFF.

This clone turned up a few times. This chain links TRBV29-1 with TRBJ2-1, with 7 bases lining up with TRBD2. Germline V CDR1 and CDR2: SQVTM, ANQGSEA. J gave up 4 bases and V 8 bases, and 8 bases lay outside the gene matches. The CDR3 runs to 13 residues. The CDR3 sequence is CSLGGEGYNEQFF. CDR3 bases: TGCAGCCTTGGGGGGGAGGGTTACAATGAGCAGTTCTTC.

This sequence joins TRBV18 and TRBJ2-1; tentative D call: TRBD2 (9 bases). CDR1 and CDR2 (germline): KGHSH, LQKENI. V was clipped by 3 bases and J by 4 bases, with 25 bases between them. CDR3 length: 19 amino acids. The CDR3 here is CASSPRGLVEREAYNEQFF. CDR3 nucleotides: TGTGCCAGCTCACCCAGGGGGCTGGTAGAGCGGGAGGCGTACAATGAGCAGTTCTTC.

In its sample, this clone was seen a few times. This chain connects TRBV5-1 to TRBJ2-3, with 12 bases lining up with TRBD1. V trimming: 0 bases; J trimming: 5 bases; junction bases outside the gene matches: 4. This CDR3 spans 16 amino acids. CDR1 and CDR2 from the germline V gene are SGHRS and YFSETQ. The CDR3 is CASSLAWDRGLDTQYF. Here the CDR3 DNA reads TGCGCCAGCAGCTTGGCCTGGGACAGGGGGCTAGATACGCAGTATTTT.

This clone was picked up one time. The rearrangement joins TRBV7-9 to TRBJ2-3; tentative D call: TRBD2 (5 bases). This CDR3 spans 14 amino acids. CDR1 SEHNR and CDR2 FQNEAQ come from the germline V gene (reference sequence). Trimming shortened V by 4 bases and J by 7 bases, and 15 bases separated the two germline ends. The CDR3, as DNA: TGTGCCAGCAGCTCCCCCTTAGTAGCGAATACGCAGTATTTT. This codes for CASSSPLVANTQYF.

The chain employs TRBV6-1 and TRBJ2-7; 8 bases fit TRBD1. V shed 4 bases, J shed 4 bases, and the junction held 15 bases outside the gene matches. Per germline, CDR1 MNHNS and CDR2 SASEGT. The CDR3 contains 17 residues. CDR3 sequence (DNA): TGTGCCAGCAGTGGAACTCGACCGGGACAGGATCGTTACGAGCAGTACTTC. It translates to CASSGTRPGQDRYEQYF.

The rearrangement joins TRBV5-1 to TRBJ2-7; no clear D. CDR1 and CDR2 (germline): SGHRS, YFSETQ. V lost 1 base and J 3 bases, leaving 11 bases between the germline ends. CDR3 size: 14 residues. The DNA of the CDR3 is TGCGCCAGCAGCTTGCTAGGAAGCGACTACGAGCAGTACTTC. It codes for CASSLLGSDYEQYF.

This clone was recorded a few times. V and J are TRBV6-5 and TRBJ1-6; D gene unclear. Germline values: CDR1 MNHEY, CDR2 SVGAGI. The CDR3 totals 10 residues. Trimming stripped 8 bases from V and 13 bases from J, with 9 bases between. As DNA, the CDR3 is TGTGCCAGCCATGGGCCCCCCCTCCACTTT. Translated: CASHGPPLHF.